This TCR beta chain was found in a study of T cell clones after liver transplantation (dated by TCRdb to 2018 to 2020). With regard to the full study: The samples were obtained from ITN030ST, a randomized trial that attempted immunosuppression withdrawal within 2 years after liver transplantation. Donor-reactive T cell clones were identified by TCRbeta sequencing after a pre-transplant mixed lymphocyte reaction and then tracked in post-transplant blood. Third party-reactive TCRbeta sequences from pre-transplant MLRs were also identified as an antigen-independent comparator for donor-reactive sequences. Three of the eight recipients were HCV-positive; the others were transplanted for non-autoimmune, non-viral indications. Until randomization at 12-24 months post-transplant, subjects were given standard immunosuppression, with no induction therapy. Tolerance was defined as complete immunosuppression withdrawal for at least one year with no rise in liver enzymes beyond twice the upper limit of normal. Blood samples were taken pre-transplant, pre-randomization before withdrawal, and post-randomization after full withdrawal or failed withdrawal. A cohort of 8 liver transplant recipients was studied, of whom 3 were classified as tolerant and 5 as non-tolerant.

The time point label, as the study defines it: pre-transplant. Unstimulated PBMCs, after thawing, were stained for CD3, CD4 and CD8 and then FACS-sorted into CD3+CD4+ and CD3+CD8+ populations. Each of the 8 studied subjects was randomized to immunosuppression withdrawal. The Qiagen DNeasy Blood and Tissue Kit was used for isolation of genomic DNA. Counted from cysteine to phenylalanine, this CDR3 has 14 amino acids. The only DNA kept is the CDR3, 42 bases in frame from the first base. CDR1 MGHRA and CDR2 YSYEKL are derived from the germline V gene. Cut back by 4 bases and 0 bases, the V and J ends lie 6 bases apart. Frozen genomic DNA underwent high-throughput TCRbeta CDR3 sequencing by immunoSEQ, including PCR amplification, mapping, bias correction and internal controls. Concerning the study's data processing: Only productive rearrangements were retained, with each unique TCRbeta sequence defined by its CDR3 nucleotide sequence together with its V and J gene. For classification of a sequence as donor-reactive, at least 5-fold expansion in CFSE-low cells relative to unstimulated pre-transplant cells and a frequency of at least 0.01% were required. Minimum frequency thresholds were set for each subject based on the unstimulated sample with the lowest template count, ensuring at least 90% detection power. Jensen-Shannon divergence between the top 1000 TCRbeta sequences after and before transplant was used to measure repertoire turnover. Changes in detection of donor-reactive sequences were tested with two-sided Fisher's exact tests. The source is immuneACCESS, and TCRdb retained only in-frame sequences with V and J called. Part of the clones is not carried over; for the studies checked, unresolved V genes explain less than half of this, and the remainder is unexplained. V and J calls and clone size are those listed in that table; D and trimming were worked out from the DNA. A total of 20,000 to 30,000 clones appear in this sample, more than 60% of them only once. The ten most abundant clones make up less than 3% of the sample.

Overall results and qualifications from the work: Conclusions were preliminary, limited by small, heterogeneous patient numbers and non-standardized post-transplant time points. Circulating donor-reactive CD4 TCRbeta sequences fell significantly post-transplant in most of the 8 subjects, irrespective of tolerance or HCV status. Low numbers of available donor cells limited the measurable donor-reactive repertoire in a couple of subjects. Because no allograft tissue specimens were available, donor-reactive T cells may have migrated into the graft instead of being deleted. Once repertoire turnover was taken into account, donor-reactive detection showed a significant reduction for CD4 in 7 of 8 subjects and for CD8 in 8 of 8. Donor-reactive sequences decreased more than third party-reactive sequences, which suggests partial antigen-specific deletion that was not related to withdrawal success.

This clone occurred once. The specificity of this receptor is unknown. Base qualities are missing; no much larger clone stands one base away. The sequences come from CD4+ T cells from blood, collected before liver transplant. This chain joins TRBV4-1 to TRBJ1-4; 5 matching bases give a weak D call of TRBD1. This TCR derives from a human donor who received a liver transplant. The DNA sequence is as follows: TGCGCCAGCAGCCGACAGACAACTAATGAAAAACTGTTTTTT. Its amino acids are CASSRQTTNEKLFF.